This entry features one T cell receptor beta chain sequence. Its target is unknown. CDR3 length: 15 amino acids. Germline-derived CDR1 and CDR2 are SGHTS and YDEGEE. V was clipped by 1 base and J by 4 bases; unmatched bases: 5. Investigators merged groups given second doses at roughly 4 or roughly 12 weeks. This specimen comes from a study of T cell responses to AZD1222 COVID-19 vaccine. Study results and caveats: As reported, nearly half of all spike-specific TCRs target variant regions that are unmutated. Baseline testing showed seropositivity in only six or seven AZD1222 recipients.

Sequencing was performed with immunoSEQ multiplex PCR; in TCRdb, only in-frame clones are kept and a portion is missing. The sample carries roughly 150,000 clones, 92% recorded once. The J gene is TRBJ2-1, the V gene TRBV5-8; TRBD2 matches 7 bases. This receptor was taken from an adult who received the AZD1222 COVID-19 vaccine. The sample consisted of peripheral blood, taken 28 days after the second AZD1222 dose. The CDR3 region has the DNA TGTGCCAGCAGCTTGTTTGGCGGGAGATACAATGAGCAGTTCTTC. Protein product: CASSLFGGRYNEQFF. The full variable domain, its missing parts supplied by reference TRBV5-8 and TRBJ2-1, is EAGVTQSPTHLIKTRGQQATLRCSPISGHTSVYWYQQALGLGLQFLLWYDEGEERNRGNFPPRFSGRQFPNYSSELNVNALELEDSALYLCASSLFGGRYNEQFFGPGTRLTVL.